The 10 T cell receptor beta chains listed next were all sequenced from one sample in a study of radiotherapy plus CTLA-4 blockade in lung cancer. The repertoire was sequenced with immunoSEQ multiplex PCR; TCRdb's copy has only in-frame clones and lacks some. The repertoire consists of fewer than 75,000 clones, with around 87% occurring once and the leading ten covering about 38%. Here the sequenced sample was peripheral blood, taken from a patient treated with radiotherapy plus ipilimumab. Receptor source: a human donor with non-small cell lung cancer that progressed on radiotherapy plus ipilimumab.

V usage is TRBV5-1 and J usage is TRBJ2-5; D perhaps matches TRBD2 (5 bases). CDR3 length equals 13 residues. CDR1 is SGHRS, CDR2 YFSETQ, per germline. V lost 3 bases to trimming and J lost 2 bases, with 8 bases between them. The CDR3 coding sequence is TGCGCCAGCAGCTACGACTATCAAGAGACCCAGTACTTC. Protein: CASSYDYQETQYF.

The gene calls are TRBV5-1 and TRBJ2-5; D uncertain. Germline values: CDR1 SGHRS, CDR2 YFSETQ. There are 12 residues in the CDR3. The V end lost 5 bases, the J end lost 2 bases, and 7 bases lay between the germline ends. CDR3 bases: TGCGCCAGCAGAAGAATTCAAGAGACCCAGTACTTC. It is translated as CASRRIQETQYF.

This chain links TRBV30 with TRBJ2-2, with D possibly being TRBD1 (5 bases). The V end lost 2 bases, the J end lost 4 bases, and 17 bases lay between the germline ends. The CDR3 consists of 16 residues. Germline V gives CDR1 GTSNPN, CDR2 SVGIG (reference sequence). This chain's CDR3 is CAWSTAGAQLTGELFF. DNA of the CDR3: TGTGCCTGGAGTACCGCTGGGGCACAACTCACCGGGGAGCTGTTTTTT.

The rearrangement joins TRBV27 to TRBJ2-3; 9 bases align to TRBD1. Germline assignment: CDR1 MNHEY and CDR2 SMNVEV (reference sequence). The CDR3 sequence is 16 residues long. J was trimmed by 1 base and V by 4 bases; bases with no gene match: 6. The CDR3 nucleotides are TGTGCCAGCAGTTCCGACAGGGGGGTCGGCACAGATACGCAGTATTTT. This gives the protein CASSSDRGVGTDTQYF.

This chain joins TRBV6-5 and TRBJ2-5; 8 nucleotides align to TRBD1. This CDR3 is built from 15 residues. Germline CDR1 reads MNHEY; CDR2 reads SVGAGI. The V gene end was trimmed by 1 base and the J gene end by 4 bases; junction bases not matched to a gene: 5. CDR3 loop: CASSYFRTGIETQYF. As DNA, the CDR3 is TGTGCCAGCAGTTACTTCCGGACAGGGATAGAGACCCAGTACTTC.

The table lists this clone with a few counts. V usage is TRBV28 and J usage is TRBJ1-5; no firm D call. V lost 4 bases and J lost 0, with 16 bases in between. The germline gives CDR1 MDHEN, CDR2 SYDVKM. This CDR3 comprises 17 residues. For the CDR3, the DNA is TGTGCCAGCAGTTCCGAGCTGGGTCTGGCTAGCAATCAGCCCCAGCATTTT. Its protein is CASSSELGLASNQPQHF.

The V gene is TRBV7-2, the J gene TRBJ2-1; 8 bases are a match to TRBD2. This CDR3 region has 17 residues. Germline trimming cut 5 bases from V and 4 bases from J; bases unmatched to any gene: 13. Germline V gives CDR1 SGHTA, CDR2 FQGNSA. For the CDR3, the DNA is TGTGCCAGCAGCCCCCGGCGGGGGGAGGGCCCGTACAATGAGCAGTTCTTC. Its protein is CASSPRRGEGPYNEQFF.

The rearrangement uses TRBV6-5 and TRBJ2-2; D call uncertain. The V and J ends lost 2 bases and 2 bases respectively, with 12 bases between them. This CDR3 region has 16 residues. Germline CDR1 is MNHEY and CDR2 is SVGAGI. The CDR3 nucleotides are TGTGCCAGCAGTTACCTAGACATAGGAAACACCGGGGAGCTGTTTTTT. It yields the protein CASSYLDIGNTGELFF.

The DNA of the CDR3 is TGTGCCAGCAGTAATTCGGGACGCGTAAGCTATGGCTACACCTTC. This codes for CASSNSGRVSYGYTF. The V gene is TRBV6-5, the J gene TRBJ1-2; D may be TRBD1 (5 bases). Germline V CDR1 and CDR2: MNHEY, SVGAGI. Trimming pared 5 bases from V and 4 bases from J, leaving 17 bases between. This CDR3 is 15 amino acids long.

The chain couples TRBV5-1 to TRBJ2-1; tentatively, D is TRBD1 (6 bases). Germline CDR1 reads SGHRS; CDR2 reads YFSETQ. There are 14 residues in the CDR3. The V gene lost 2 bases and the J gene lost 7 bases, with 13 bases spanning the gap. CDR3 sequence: CASSFVRGGNEQFF. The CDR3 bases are TGCGCCAGCAGCTTCGTCAGGGGTGGGAATGAGCAGTTCTTC.